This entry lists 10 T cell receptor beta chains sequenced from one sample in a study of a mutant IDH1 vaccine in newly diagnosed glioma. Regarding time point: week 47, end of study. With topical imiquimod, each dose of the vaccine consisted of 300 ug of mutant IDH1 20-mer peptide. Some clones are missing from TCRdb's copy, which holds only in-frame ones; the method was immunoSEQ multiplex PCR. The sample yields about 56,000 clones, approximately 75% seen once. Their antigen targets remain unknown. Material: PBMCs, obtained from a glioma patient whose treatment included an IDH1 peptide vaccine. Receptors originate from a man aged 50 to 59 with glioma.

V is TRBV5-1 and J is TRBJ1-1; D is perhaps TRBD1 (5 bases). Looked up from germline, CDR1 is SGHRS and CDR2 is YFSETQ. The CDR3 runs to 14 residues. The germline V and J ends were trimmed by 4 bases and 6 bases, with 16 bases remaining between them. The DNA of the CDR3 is TGCGCCAGCAGCCTATACGGGACCTTCGCTGAAGCTTTCTTT. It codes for CASSLYGTFAEAFF.

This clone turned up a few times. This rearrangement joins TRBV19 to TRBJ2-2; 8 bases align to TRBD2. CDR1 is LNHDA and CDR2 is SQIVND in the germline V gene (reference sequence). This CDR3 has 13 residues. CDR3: CGSAGVNTGELFF. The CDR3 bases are TGTGGATCAGCGGGGGTGAACACCGGGGAGCTGTTTTTT.

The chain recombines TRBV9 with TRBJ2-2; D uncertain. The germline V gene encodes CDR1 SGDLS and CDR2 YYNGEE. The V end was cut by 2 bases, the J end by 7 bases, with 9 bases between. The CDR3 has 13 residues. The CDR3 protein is CASSVRVGGELFF. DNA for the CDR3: TGTGCCAGCAGCGTTAGGGTGGGCGGGGAGCTGTTTTTT.

CDR3 bases: TGTGCCAGCAGCGTTAGCGGGGGGGCGAACACCGGGGAGCTGTTTTTT. This gives the protein CASSVSGGANTGELFF. The chain carries TRBV11-2 and TRBJ2-2; 11 bases are shared with TRBD2. V was pared by 5 bases and J by 0 bases, with 2 bases of the junction left unmatched. The CDR3 covers 16 residues. Germline CDR1 is SGHAT and CDR2 is FQNNGV.

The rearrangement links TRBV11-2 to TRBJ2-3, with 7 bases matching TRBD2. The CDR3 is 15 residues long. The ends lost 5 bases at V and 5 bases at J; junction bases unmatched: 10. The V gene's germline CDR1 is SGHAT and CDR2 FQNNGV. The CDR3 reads CASSLRGVEGDTQYF. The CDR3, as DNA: TGTGCCAGCAGCCTCCGGGGGGTTGAAGGAGATACGCAGTATTTT.

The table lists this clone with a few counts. Here the CDR3 reads CAWSHYGYTF. Here the CDR3 DNA reads TGTGCCTGGAGCCACTATGGCTACACCTTC. The chain has TRBV30 and TRBJ1-2; D remains unclear. The CDR3 length is 10 residues. The V end lost 3 bases, the J end lost 3 bases, and 2 bases lay between the germline ends. Germline V CDR1 and CDR2: GTSNPN, SVGIG (reference sequence). The full variable domain, its missing parts supplied by reference TRBV30 and TRBJ1-2, is SQTIHQWPATLVQPVGSPLSLECTVEGTSNPNLYWYRQAAGRGLQLLFYSVGIGQISSEVPQNLSASRPQDRQFILSSKKLLLSDSGFYLCAWSHYGYTFGSGTRLTVV.

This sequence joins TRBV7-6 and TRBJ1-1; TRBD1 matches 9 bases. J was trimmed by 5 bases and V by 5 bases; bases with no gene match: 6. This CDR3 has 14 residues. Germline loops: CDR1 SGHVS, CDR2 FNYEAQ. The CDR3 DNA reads TGTGCCAGCAGCCCCGGACAGGGGACGACTGAAGCTTTCTTT. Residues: CASSPGQGTTEAFF.

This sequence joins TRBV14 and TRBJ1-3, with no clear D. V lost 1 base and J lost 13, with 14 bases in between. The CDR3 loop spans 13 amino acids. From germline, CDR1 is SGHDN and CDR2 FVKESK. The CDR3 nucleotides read TGTGCCAGCAGCCAAGCACTGGAAACGGCTATATATTTT. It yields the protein CASSQALETAIYF.

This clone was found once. CDR3 DNA: TGTGCCAGCAGCCCACAGGGGAACACTGAAGCTTTCTTT. It translates to CASSPQGNTEAFF. The rearrangement joins TRBV16 to TRBJ1-1; TRBD1 is a possible D gene (6 bases). This CDR3 region has 13 residues. The V gene lost 4 bases and the J gene lost 1 base, with 7 bases spanning the gap. The germline V gene has CDR1 KGHSY and CDR2 FQNENV.

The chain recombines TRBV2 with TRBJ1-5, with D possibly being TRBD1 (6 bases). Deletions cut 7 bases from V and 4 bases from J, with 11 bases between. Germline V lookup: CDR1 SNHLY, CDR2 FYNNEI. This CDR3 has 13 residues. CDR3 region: CASTWTENQPQHF. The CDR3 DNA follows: TGTGCCAGCACTTGGACAGAGAATCAGCCCCAGCATTTT.